The 32 T cell receptor beta chains reported below all come from one sample, sequenced in a study of blood T cell repertoires in COVID-19. TCRdb keeps only in-frame clones here, not all; method: immunoSEQ multiplex PCR. Of 100,000 to 150,000 clones listed, around 70% are singletons. The sample comprised peripheral blood. These receptor sequences come from a man older than 75 with COVID-19, enrolled during active disease.

The chain recombines TRBV7-2 with TRBJ2-1; D gene uncertain. Germline CDR1 is SGHTA and CDR2 is FQGNSA. Between the trimmed V and J ends, which lost 6 bases and 3 bases, there was a span of 9 bases. The CDR3 is 13 amino acids. The CDR3 region has the DNA TGTGCCAGCAGTCGGTATATCTACAATGAGCAGTTCTTC. This encodes CASSRYIYNEQFF.

The V call is TRBV28, the J call TRBJ1-5; D gene ambiguous. CDR3 length: 16 amino acids. Per the germline V gene, CDR1 is MDHEN and CDR2 is SYDVKM. With 3 bases removed from V and 7 bases from J, the gap between germline ends came to 19 bases. The CDR3 protein is CASSLALGRAEQPQHF. Here the CDR3 DNA reads TGTGCCAGCAGTTTGGCCCTCGGGAGGGCTGAACAGCCCCAGCATTTT. The whole variable domain, filled in from reference TRBV28 and TRBJ1-5, reads DVKVTQSSRYLVKRTGEKVFLECVQDMDHENMFWYRQDPGLGLRLIYFSYDVKMKEKGDIPEGYSVSREKKERFSLILESASTNQTSMYLCASSLALGRAEQPQHFGDGTRLSIL.

In its sample, this clone was seen a few times. The chain carries TRBV6-5 and TRBJ2-3, with D possibly matching TRBD1 (5 bases). Germline CDR1 MNHEY, CDR2 SVGAGI. Trimming left V 7 bases short and J 5 bases short, with 13 bases between. The CDR3 extends over 13 amino acids. The CDR3 here is CASTPRAGDTQYF. In DNA, the CDR3 is TGTGCCAGCACTCCCAGGGCCGGAGATACGCAGTATTTT.

The gene calls are TRBV21-1 and TRBJ2-2; the tabulated D call, TRBD2, remains unverified against the DNA. TRBV21-1 counts as a pseudogene. The CDR3 is made up of 17 amino acids. The CDR3 is CASMTARPPQRAGELFF. The DNA of the CDR3 is TGTGCCAGCATGACCGCAAGGCCTCCCCAGCGCGCCGGGGAGCTGTTTTTT.

This clone was picked up one time. The chain is built from TRBV7-2 and TRBJ1-5; D is uncertain. The germline CDR1 and CDR2 sequences are SGHTA and FQGNSA. The V end lost 3 bases, the J end lost 5 bases, and 8 bases lay between the germline ends. This CDR3 is 13 amino acids long. The CDR3 sequence is CASSFQVDQPQHF. In nucleotides, the CDR3 is TGTGCCAGCAGCTTCCAGGTGGATCAGCCCCAGCATTTT.

The chain employs TRBV5-1 and TRBJ2-7, with 14 nucleotides matching TRBD2. This CDR3 spans 19 amino acids. Losses at the gene ends were 2 bases for V and 5 bases for J; bases not matched to a gene: 15. Germline values: CDR1 SGHRS, CDR2 YFSETQ. CDR3 amino acids: CASSLYYPGTSGSRNEQYF. The DNA for the CDR3 is TGCGCCAGCAGCTTATACTATCCCGGGACTAGCGGGAGTAGAAACGAGCAGTACTTC.

V usage is TRBV4-3 and J usage is TRBJ1-6; unclear D gene. The germline V gene encodes CDR1 LGHNA and CDR2 YSLEER. Trimming took 4 bases from V and 0 from J, leaving 10 bases between them. The CDR3 has 16 residues. CDR3 bases: TGCGCCAGCAGCCTATACAGTCGCTCCTATAATTCACCCCTCCACTTT. Translated, it gives CASSLYSRSYNSPLHF.

This clone is a singleton in its sample. This chain links TRBV5-1 with TRBJ2-7; 8 nucleotides line up with TRBD2. The CDR3 loop spans 15 amino acids. The ends lost 5 bases at V and 5 bases at J; junction bases unmatched: 12. Germline V lookup: CDR1 SGHRS, CDR2 YFSETQ. Written as DNA, the CDR3 is TGCGCCAGCAGACGGACCGGGACTAGGACCCACGAGCAGTACTTC. Its protein is CASRRTGTRTHEQYF.

This clone turned up a few times. The J gene is TRBJ1-5, the V gene TRBV2, with D tentatively TRBD1 (5 bases). Trimming removed 4 bases from V and 7 bases from J, with 11 bases in between. CDR1 and CDR2 from the germline V gene are SNHLY and FYNNEI. The length of the CDR3 is 13 residues. For the CDR3, the DNA is TGTGCCAGCAGTGCAATGGAGGGGCAGCCCCAGCATTTT. Translation: CASSAMEGQPQHF.

This clone was seen more than once but under ten times. V is TRBV5-1 and J is TRBJ2-1, with TRBD2 matching 11 bases. The CDR3 extends over 14 amino acids. V lost 2 bases and J lost 9; bases outside the gene matches: 4. Looked up from germline, CDR1 is SGHRS and CDR2 is YFSETQ. DNA for the CDR3: TGCGCCAGCAGCTTCAGACTAGCGGGAACTGAGCAGTTCTTC. This encodes CASSFRLAGTEQFF.

This clone has more than one count but fewer than ten. The CDR3 region is CASSWELAGDSYEQYF. The CDR3 DNA reads as TGTGCCAGCAGCTGGGAACTAGCGGGAGACTCCTACGAGCAGTACTTC. The V call is TRBV5-4, the J call TRBJ2-7; 11 nucleotides line up with TRBD2. Germline V lookup: CDR1 SGHNT, CDR2 YYREEE (reference sequence). V lost 3 bases to trimming and J lost 0 bases; unmatched junction nucleotides: 5. The CDR3 spans 16 residues.

This clone was counted many times. The chain is built from TRBV4-1 and TRBJ1-6, with a tentative D call TRBD1 (6 bases). CDR3 size: 14 residues. Looked up from germline, CDR1 is MGHRA and CDR2 is YSYEKL. Trimming removed 3 bases from V and 5 bases from J, with 8 bases in between. CDR3 nucleotides: TGCGCCAGCAGCCAGTGGACAGATAATTCACCCCTCCACTTT. Encoded protein: CASSQWTDNSPLHF.

The chain has TRBV18 and TRBJ2-2; no reliable D call. CDR1 and CDR2 (germline): KGHSH, LQKENI. CDR3 length equals 14 residues. Trimming stripped 2 bases from V and 4 bases from J, with 8 bases between. The CDR3 spells CASSPDLSTGELFF. CDR3 DNA sequence: TGTGCCAGCTCACCAGACTTAAGCACCGGGGAGCTGTTTTTT.

This clone was counted only a few times. DNA for the CDR3: TGCGCCAGCAGCCCAGGGACTAGACCATCCTACGAGCAGTACTTC. Protein sequence: CASSPGTRPSYEQYF. The V gene is TRBV4-1, the J gene TRBJ2-7; 8 bases match TRBD2. Per germline, CDR1 MGHRA and CDR2 YSYEKL. Trimming cost V 4 bases and J 1 base; bases outside gene matches: 6. The CDR3 length is 15 residues.

The rearrangement joins TRBV12-3 or TRBV12-4 to TRBJ1-2; a weak D match, TRBD1 (5 bases). The V gene lost 8 bases and the J gene lost 7 bases, with 14 bases spanning the gap. The CDR3 is made up of 12 amino acids. CDR3 protein: CASRRGGAGYTF. The CDR3 DNA is TGTGCCAGCCGTCGGGGAGGGGCTGGCTACACCTTC.

The CDR3 sequence: CASSSLGQNSPLHF. CDR3 sequence (DNA): TGTGCCAGCAGTTCTCTGGGGCAGAATTCACCCCTCCACTTT. The chain combines TRBV28 with TRBJ1-6; TRBD1 might be the D (5 bases). Germline V gene sequence: CDR1 MDHEN, CDR2 SYDVKM. This CDR3 region has 14 residues. V lost 4 bases to trimming and J lost 7 bases, with 11 bases between them. Full variable domain (outside the CDR3, taken from reference TRBV28 and TRBJ1-6): DVKVTQSSRYLVKRTGEKVFLECVQDMDHENMFWYRQDPGLGLRLIYFSYDVKMKEKGDIPEGYSVSREKKERFSLILESASTNQTSMYLCASSSLGQNSPLHFGNGTRLTVT.

This clone was detected once. This chain links TRBV19 with TRBJ2-3; 13 nucleotides match TRBD2. Germline V gene sequence: CDR1 LNHDA, CDR2 SQIVND (reference sequence). The CDR3 spans 16 residues. The V gene end was trimmed by 5 bases and the J gene end by 2 bases; junction bases not matched to a gene: 4. CDR3 protein: CASSAGLAGATDTQYF. The DNA for the CDR3 is TGTGCCAGTAGTGCCGGACTAGCGGGGGCCACAGATACGCAGTATTTT. Looking up the rest from reference TRBV19 and TRBJ2-3 gives the full variable domain: DGGITQSPKYLFRKEGQNVTLSCEQNLNHDAMYWYRQDPGQGLRLIYYSQIVNDFQKGDIAEGYSVSREKKESFPLTVTSAQKNPTAFYLCASSAGLAGATDTQYFGPGTRLTVL.

The chain carries TRBV10-3 and TRBJ2-1; 7 nucleotides match TRBD2. CDR3 size: 13 residues. Germline V gene data show CDR1 as ENHRY and CDR2 as SYGVKD. Germline trimming cut 8 bases from V and 2 bases from J; bases unmatched to any gene: 3. CDR3 nucleotides: TGTGCCATCGCGGGAGTCCCCTACAATGAGCAGTTCTTC. As protein: CAIAGVPYNEQFF.

The gene calls are TRBV19 and TRBJ1-5; D not resolved. The CDR3 has 11 amino acids. The V and J ends lost 3 bases and 15 bases respectively, with 12 bases between them. Germline CDR1 LNHDA, CDR2 SQIVND (reference sequence). The CDR3 DNA sequence: TGTGCCAGTAGTATTCTAGGACTGCCGCATTTT. This codes for CASSILGLPHF.

This chain links TRBV10-3 with TRBJ2-1; 7 nucleotides line up with TRBD1. J was trimmed by 10 bases and V by 4 bases; bases with no gene match: 4. Germline V gene sequence: CDR1 ENHRY, CDR2 SYGVKD. The CDR3 has 12 amino acids. DNA of the CDR3: TGTGCCATCAGTGGGGGGACAGAGGAGCAGTTCTTC. Translation: CAISGGTEEQFF.

This chain uses TRBV28 with TRBJ2-5; 8 nucleotides agree with TRBD1. The junction had 7 bases not matched to a gene; V was cut back by 5 bases and J by 5 bases. The CDR3 is 14 amino acids. The germline CDR1 and CDR2 sequences are MDHEN and SYDVKM. The CDR3 region is CASSASDREETQYF. CDR3 in DNA: TGTGCCAGCAGTGCCTCGGACAGGGAGGAGACCCAGTACTTC.

The rearrangement links TRBV5-1 to TRBJ2-1, with 7 bases fitting TRBD2. Germline V gives CDR1 SGHRS, CDR2 YFSETQ. The V gene end was trimmed by 0 bases and the J gene end by 7 bases; junction bases not matched to a gene: 4. CDR3 length: 14 amino acids. The CDR3 sequence is CASSLGGLPNEQFF. DNA for the CDR3: TGCGCCAGCAGCTTGGGGGGACTACCAAATGAGCAGTTCTTC.

The chain has TRBV7-2 and TRBJ2-7, with a weak D call TRBD1 (5 bases). This CDR3 contains 15 residues. The V gene's germline CDR1 is SGHTA and CDR2 FQGNSA. The germline V and J ends were trimmed by 4 bases and 2 bases, with 15 bases remaining between them. The CDR3 loop is CASSSPTELTYEQYF. CDR3 DNA sequence: TGTGCCAGCAGCTCTCCGACAGAACTTACCTACGAGCAGTACTTC.

This clone occurred a few times. The genes are TRBV6-1 and TRBJ2-5, with D unresolved. Deletions cut 2 bases from V and 5 bases from J, with 9 bases between. The CDR3 is made up of 13 amino acids. Germline assignment: CDR1 MNHNS and CDR2 SASEGT. The CDR3 is CASSESGWETQYF. Written as DNA, the CDR3 is TGTGCCAGCAGTGAATCAGGTTGGGAGACCCAGTACTTC.

V usage is TRBV5-4 and J usage is TRBJ2-1, with TRBD2 as a possible D gene (5 bases). CDR3 length: 15 residues. The germline CDR1 and CDR2 sequences are SGHNT and YYREEE (reference sequence). Trimming left V 4 bases short and J 4 bases short, with 15 bases between. The CDR3 DNA sequence: TGTGCCAGCAGCGACGGGCAGCGGACGTACAATGAGCAGTTCTTC. It codes for CASSDGQRTYNEQFF.

This chain connects TRBV2 to TRBJ2-2, with unresolved D. Germline V gene lookup returns CDR1 SNHLY and CDR2 FYNNEI. Trimming cost V 2 bases and J 4 bases, with 5 bases left between them. The CDR3 contains 13 residues. CDR3 sequence: CASSEMRTGELFF. The CDR3 nucleotides are TGTGCCAGCAGTGAAATGCGCACCGGGGAGCTGTTTTTT.

The rearrangement links TRBV18 to TRBJ1-1; D is perhaps TRBD1 (5 bases). V shed 3 bases and J shed 0 bases, with 14 bases lying between them. This CDR3 comprises 16 residues. Germline CDR1 and CDR2: KGHSH and LQKENI. Here the CDR3 DNA reads TGTGCCAGCTCACCTCGAGAGGGACTGATGAACACTGAAGCTTTCTTT. Its translation: CASSPREGLMNTEAFF.

This chain links TRBV30 with TRBJ2-5; 7 bases match TRBD1. This CDR3 comprises 15 residues. The V gene end was trimmed by 1 base and the J gene end by 7 bases; junction bases not matched to a gene: 12. CDR1 and CDR2 from the germline V gene are GTSNPN and SVGIG (reference sequence). CDR3 sequence reads: CAWSAIDRDLGTQYF. In nucleotides, the CDR3 is TGTGCCTGGAGTGCCATCGACAGGGACCTTGGGACCCAGTACTTC.

The J gene is TRBJ2-5, the V gene TRBV27, with TRBD2 identical over 9 bases. This CDR3 region has 16 residues. Germline assignment: CDR1 MNHEY and CDR2 SMNVEV (reference sequence). Trimming at V came to 3 bases and at J to 1 base, leaving 6 bases not matched to a gene. CDR3 loop: CASSLVASGAQETQYF. CDR3 sequence (DNA): TGTGCCAGCAGTTTGGTGGCTAGCGGGGCCCAAGAGACCCAGTACTTC.

The J gene is TRBJ2-7, the V gene TRBV5-4; 9 nucleotides agree with TRBD1. V gave up 1 base and J gave up 0 bases; unmatched junction bases: 8. This CDR3 spans 17 amino acids. Germline loops: CDR1 SGHNT, CDR2 YYREEE (reference sequence). CDR3 in DNA: TGTGCCAGCAGCTTGTCGGTTGGACAGGGGAGCTCCTACGAGCAGTACTTC. Its translation: CASSLSVGQGSSYEQYF.

This rearrangement joins TRBV4-3 to TRBJ1-4; D remains unclear. From germline, CDR1 is LGHNA and CDR2 YSLEER. The CDR3 has 15 amino acids. Between the trimmed V and J ends, which lost 0 bases and 11 bases, there was a span of 16 bases. Here the CDR3 reads CASSQEERTLGKLFF. DNA of the CDR3: TGCGCCAGCAGCCAAGAGGAAAGGACTTTAGGGAAACTGTTTTTT.

This chain links TRBV5-1 with TRBJ2-2; possibly TRBD2 for D (6 bases). Trimming removed 6 bases from V and 5 bases from J, with 11 bases in between. Germline CDR1 and CDR2: SGHRS and YFSETQ. The CDR3 runs 13 residues. CDR3 residues: CASTGSGTGELFF. The CDR3 bases are TGCGCCAGCACCGGGAGTGGAACCGGGGAGCTGTTTTTT.